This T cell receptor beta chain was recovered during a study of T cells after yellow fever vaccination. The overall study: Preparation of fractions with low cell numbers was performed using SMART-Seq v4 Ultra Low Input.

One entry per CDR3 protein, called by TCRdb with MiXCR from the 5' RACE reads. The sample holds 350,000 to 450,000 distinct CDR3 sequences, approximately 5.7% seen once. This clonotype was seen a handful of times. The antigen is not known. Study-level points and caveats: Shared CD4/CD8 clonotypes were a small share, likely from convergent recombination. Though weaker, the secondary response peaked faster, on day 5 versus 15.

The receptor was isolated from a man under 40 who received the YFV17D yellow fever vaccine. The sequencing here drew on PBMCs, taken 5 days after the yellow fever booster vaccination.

CDR3 region: CASSAQRTLEAFF. The CDR3 bases are TGTGCCAGCAGTGCACAGAGAACACTGGAAGCTTTCTTT. V usage is TRBV12-3 or TRBV12-4 and J usage is TRBJ1-1; no definite D call. The CDR3 sequence is 13 residues long. With 5 bases removed from V and 8 bases from J, the gap between germline ends came to 15 bases.